This TCR beta chain came from a study of metastatic and nonmetastatic thyroid tumors. Study context: Patients with malignant and benign thyroid disease provided blood and tumor or nodule tissue, whose repertoires were compared.

No patient received treatment before thyroid surgery. As for this clone: Its antigen is not identified. The junction departs from germline at one end; a sequencing error may be responsible.

The CDR3 covers 14 residues. Germline CDR1 reads MDHEN; CDR2 reads SYDVKM. Study-wide results and caveats: Across blood and tumor, TCR beta diversity in malignant thyroid tumors was reportedly significantly higher than in benign nodules.

As handled by the study authors: CDR3 differences across clinicopathological groups were used to build a distant-metastasis classifier for papillary thyroid cancer. TCRdb re-called the PCR reads through MiXCR. TCRdb's processing, not the study's, gives the V and J calls here. The repertoire holds tens of thousands of clones, roughly an eighth seen once, with around 10% in the top ten. Sequencing input: tumor tissue. The TCR originated in a female donor with papillary thyroid cancer or a benign thyroid nodule (not recorded which). Some clones in this sample may be carry-over from other donors' samples. This chain joins TRBV28 and TRBJ1-5, with D maybe TRBD1 (6 bases). The chain's CDR3 is CANSWRTAFGHQHF. Written as DNA, the CDR3 is TGTGCCAACAGTTGGCGGACAGCCTTTGGGCACCAGCATTTT. Filled out from reference TRBV28 and TRBJ1-5, the complete variable domain reads DVKVTQSSRYLVKRTGEKVFLECVQDMDHENMFWYRQDPGLGLRLIYFSYDVKMKEKGDIPEGYSVSREKKERFSLILESASTNQTSMYLCANSWRTAFGHQHFGDGTRLSIL.